The 3 T cell receptor beta chains given below trace back to one sample, sequenced in a study of regulatory T cells in long-lasting Graves disease. Stated time point: newly diagnosed GD, antithyroid drugs for less than 3 months. The TCR library was prepared using RNA isolated from PBMCs. According to the study, TCR beta libraries were built with iRepertoire HTBI primers and CDR3-region Arm-PCR. TCRdb recomputed calls from the multiplex PCR reads with MiXCR, one row per CDR3 protein. The table records about 610,000 distinct CDR3 sequences, about 16% of them present only once. In addition, the sample was reused for a study of T cells in Graves' hyperthyroidism and ophthalmopathy.

Sequenced here: peripheral blood mononuclear cells (PBMCs), sampled at new diagnosis, from a patient treated with antithyroid drugs. The receptors originated from a young man with Graves disease.

This clonotype appeared a few times. This rearrangement joins TRBV24-1 to TRBJ2-7; tentative D call: TRBD1 (5 bases). CDR1 and CDR2 (germline): KGHDR, SFDVKD. The V and J ends lost 2 bases and 4 bases respectively, with 11 bases between them. This CDR3 spans 14 amino acids. For the CDR3, the DNA is TGTGCCACCAGTGATTCTAACAGGTTTTACGAGCAGTACTTC. Translation: CATSDSNRFYEQYF.

This clonotype has more than one count but fewer than ten. This chain's CDR3 is CASQKTQTVTTNYGYTF. The CDR3 DNA sequence: TGTGCCAGCCAAAAAACACAGACAGTTACCACTAACTATGGCTACACCTTC. V usage is TRBV4-2 and J usage is TRBJ1-2; the D gene is possibly TRBD1 (5 bases). Germline assignment: CDR1 LGHNA and CDR2 YNFKEQ. Trimming cost V 8 bases and J 0 bases, with 22 bases left between them. This CDR3 has 17 residues.

This chain joins TRBV3-1 and TRBJ1-4; D is ambiguous. This CDR3 has 14 amino acids. The V end lost 0 bases, the J end lost 9 bases, and 11 bases lay between the germline ends. Germline-derived CDR1 and CDR2 are LGHDT and YNNKEL (reference sequence). CDR3 nucleotides: TGTGCCAGCAGCCAAGATCAGCGTACCCAAAAACTGTTTTTT. Residues: CASSQDQRTQKLFF.